This T cell receptor beta chain was sequenced in a study of CD8 T cells in Susac syndrome. Random hexamers were used to reverse transcribe 0.5 to 1 ug of RNA. TCRdb reprocessed the immunoSEQ multiplex PCR reads via MiXCR and lists one record per CDR3 protein. Here the sample spans approximately 120,000 distinct CDR3 sequences, about 94% being singletons. CDR1 is MNHEY and CDR2 is SVGEGT in the germline V gene. The V and J ends lost 7 bases and 6 bases respectively, with 9 bases between them. This CDR3 region has 12 residues. The sample comprised CD4+ T cells from PBMCs. The chain has TRBV6-2 or TRBV6-3 and TRBJ2-2; D may correspond to TRBD1 or TRBD2 (5 bases each). The source is a human donor in good health. The CDR3 loop is CASTRGAGELFF. CDR3 sequence (DNA): TGTGCCAGCACTAGAGGGGCCGGGGAGCTGTTTTTT.